This TCR beta chain comes out of a study of shared clonotypes between healthy human individuals (dated by TCRdb to 2020 to 2021). Regarding the study in general: The cohort included three men and a couple of women between 18 and 49 years of age. Per donor, three plates each were used for CD4 naive and CD4 memory, two for CD8 naive, and one for CD8 memory. To estimate repertoire size and how much clonotype sharing occurs between individuals, the study deeply sequenced the blood TCR repertoires of several healthy adults. To increase sequencing depth and limit assay-specific biases, different laboratories used diverse techniques to prepare libraries and sequence TCR repertoires. Per donor, leukapheresis produced somewhere between about 0.8 and 9 billion PBMCs.

TCR CDR3 regions were amplified from genomic DNA by multiplex PCR using the deep immunoSEQ assay. Genomic DNA extracted from each cell subset was distributed evenly over all wells of several immunoSEQ 96-well plates, and each plate served as one replicate. For sorted subsets, each replicate PCR was loaded with around 220 ng genomic DNA, equivalent to 30,000 or so T cell genomes. The purified libraries were quantified using a Qubit 3.0 fluorometer, sized with a Bioanalyzer 2100, and then quantified again using the KAPA Library Quantification kit. Every immunoSEQ 96-well plate was sequenced on a separate single-read 150-cycle Illumina NextSeq 550 flow cell. Regarding the original processing steps: Because the immunoSEQ output included only junctional sequences and no quality scores, the filtering could not be the same as the filtering used for full-length reads. Sequences were annotated with PyIR, a Python wrapper for IgBLAST v1.9, and V/J genes and CDR3 were assigned using IMGT germline references. Reads were removed for weak V/J assignments (E-value above 1e-6), missing CDR3, stop codons, out-of-frame junctions, or ambiguous translated residues. V3J clonotypes were defined as sequences sharing the same inferred V gene, J gene, and CDR3 amino acid sequence. Percentage overlap between repertoires was calculated by dividing the number of shared unique clonotypes by the size of the smaller repertoire. Richness of each repertoire was evaluated using RTK rarefaction, the Chao1 estimator, and Recon v2.1 estimates of unobserved clonotypes. For all TCRbeta clonotypes obtained by the gDNA method from a few donors, generation probabilities were computed with OLGA. TCRdb mirrors the immuneACCESS table, restricted to in-frame sequences. Some clones are absent from its copies; in checked studies, under half trace to an unresolved V gene, and the reason for the others is unknown. That table is the source of V, J and clone size, and D and trimming were worked out from the DNA. The sample profile shows 2 million to 2.5 million clones; 80% to 95% of them were found once. The top ten constitute 0.37% of the sample.

This clone was seen only once. Its recognized antigen is unknown. Per-base quality was not reported, and no clone a single base away is much larger than it. Cut back by 3 bases and 6 bases, the V and J ends lie 19 bases apart. The germline V gene sets CDR1 to SGDLS and CDR2 to YYNGEE. Its CDR3 holds 16 amino acids, cysteine through phenylalanine. The entry retains the CDR3 DNA only, 48 bases that are in frame from base 1. Overall study outcomes, separate from this receptor: Sampling was limited to blood, and TCR repertoires in tissue likely differ from TCR repertoires in blood. Clonotypes shared by all four sorted-subset donors showed higher generation probabilities than non-shared clonotypes. Incomplete sequencing was indicated by rarefaction of sorted-subset datasets, despite the large sequencing depth. Sharing across a few donors was observed for roughly 5.4% of naive CD4, over 3% of naive CD8, over 2% of memory CD4, and roughly 0.43% of memory CD8 clonotypes. Naive subsets generally had larger estimated clonotype richness than memory subsets. The small number of donors limited the genetic and exposure-history diversity represented. Based on pairwise subsampling, the degree of clonotype sharing among donors was expected to be affected by sequencing depth.

Healthy HIV-negative adults with no recently reported acute infections or vaccinations were included as donors. Only Caucasian adults living in Nashville, Tennessee, USA were represented among the donors. CD4+ T cells were enriched by magnetic negative selection, after which naive cells were positively selected on CD45RA and the negative fraction was taken as the memory subset. After blood collection by leukapheresis, PBMCs were isolated using Ficoll-Histopaque density gradient centrifugation and then cryopreserved in the vapor phase of liquid nitrogen. Purity and quantity of every magnetically sorted T cell population were checked by analytical flow cytometry. Genomic DNA was isolated from each sorted fraction and quantified by UV absorbance on a Nanodrop 2000c.

The TCR comes from a man aged 18 to 30 in good health. Some clones in this sample may be carry-over from other donors' samples. The rearranged segments are TRBV9 and TRBJ2-1, with TRBD1 as a weak D call on 5 bases. Sequenced input: naive CD4+ T cells from PBMCs. The cell subset or site label here, explained by the study, means: CD45RA+ positively selected. The bases are TGTGCCAGCAGCGGGACGTACAGGTCGTTCAGCAATGAGCAGTTCTTC. Its product reads: CASSGTYRSFSNEQFF.